The present T cell receptor (beta chain) was sequenced within a study of T cell clonality in common variable immunodeficiency. Germline CDR1 KGHSH, CDR2 LQKENI. This CDR3 has 13 residues. Deletions cut 5 bases from V and 9 bases from J, with 14 bases between. This clone was detected only a few times. From the germline J gene comes the end of the CDR3, since the read stops 3 residues before it. TCRdb keeps only in-frame clones here, not all; method: immunoSEQ multiplex PCR. The data show about 52,000 clones, with none appearing a single time. The sequence was obtained from a person aged 18-70 years in good health. The J gene is TRBJ2-1, the V gene TRBV18; D is perhaps TRBD2 (7 bases). Source material: peripheral blood mononuclear cells. CDR3 region: CASSLGGTTEQFF. The part of the CDR3 DNA that was read is TGTGCCAGCTCATTAGGGGGGACTACTGAG.